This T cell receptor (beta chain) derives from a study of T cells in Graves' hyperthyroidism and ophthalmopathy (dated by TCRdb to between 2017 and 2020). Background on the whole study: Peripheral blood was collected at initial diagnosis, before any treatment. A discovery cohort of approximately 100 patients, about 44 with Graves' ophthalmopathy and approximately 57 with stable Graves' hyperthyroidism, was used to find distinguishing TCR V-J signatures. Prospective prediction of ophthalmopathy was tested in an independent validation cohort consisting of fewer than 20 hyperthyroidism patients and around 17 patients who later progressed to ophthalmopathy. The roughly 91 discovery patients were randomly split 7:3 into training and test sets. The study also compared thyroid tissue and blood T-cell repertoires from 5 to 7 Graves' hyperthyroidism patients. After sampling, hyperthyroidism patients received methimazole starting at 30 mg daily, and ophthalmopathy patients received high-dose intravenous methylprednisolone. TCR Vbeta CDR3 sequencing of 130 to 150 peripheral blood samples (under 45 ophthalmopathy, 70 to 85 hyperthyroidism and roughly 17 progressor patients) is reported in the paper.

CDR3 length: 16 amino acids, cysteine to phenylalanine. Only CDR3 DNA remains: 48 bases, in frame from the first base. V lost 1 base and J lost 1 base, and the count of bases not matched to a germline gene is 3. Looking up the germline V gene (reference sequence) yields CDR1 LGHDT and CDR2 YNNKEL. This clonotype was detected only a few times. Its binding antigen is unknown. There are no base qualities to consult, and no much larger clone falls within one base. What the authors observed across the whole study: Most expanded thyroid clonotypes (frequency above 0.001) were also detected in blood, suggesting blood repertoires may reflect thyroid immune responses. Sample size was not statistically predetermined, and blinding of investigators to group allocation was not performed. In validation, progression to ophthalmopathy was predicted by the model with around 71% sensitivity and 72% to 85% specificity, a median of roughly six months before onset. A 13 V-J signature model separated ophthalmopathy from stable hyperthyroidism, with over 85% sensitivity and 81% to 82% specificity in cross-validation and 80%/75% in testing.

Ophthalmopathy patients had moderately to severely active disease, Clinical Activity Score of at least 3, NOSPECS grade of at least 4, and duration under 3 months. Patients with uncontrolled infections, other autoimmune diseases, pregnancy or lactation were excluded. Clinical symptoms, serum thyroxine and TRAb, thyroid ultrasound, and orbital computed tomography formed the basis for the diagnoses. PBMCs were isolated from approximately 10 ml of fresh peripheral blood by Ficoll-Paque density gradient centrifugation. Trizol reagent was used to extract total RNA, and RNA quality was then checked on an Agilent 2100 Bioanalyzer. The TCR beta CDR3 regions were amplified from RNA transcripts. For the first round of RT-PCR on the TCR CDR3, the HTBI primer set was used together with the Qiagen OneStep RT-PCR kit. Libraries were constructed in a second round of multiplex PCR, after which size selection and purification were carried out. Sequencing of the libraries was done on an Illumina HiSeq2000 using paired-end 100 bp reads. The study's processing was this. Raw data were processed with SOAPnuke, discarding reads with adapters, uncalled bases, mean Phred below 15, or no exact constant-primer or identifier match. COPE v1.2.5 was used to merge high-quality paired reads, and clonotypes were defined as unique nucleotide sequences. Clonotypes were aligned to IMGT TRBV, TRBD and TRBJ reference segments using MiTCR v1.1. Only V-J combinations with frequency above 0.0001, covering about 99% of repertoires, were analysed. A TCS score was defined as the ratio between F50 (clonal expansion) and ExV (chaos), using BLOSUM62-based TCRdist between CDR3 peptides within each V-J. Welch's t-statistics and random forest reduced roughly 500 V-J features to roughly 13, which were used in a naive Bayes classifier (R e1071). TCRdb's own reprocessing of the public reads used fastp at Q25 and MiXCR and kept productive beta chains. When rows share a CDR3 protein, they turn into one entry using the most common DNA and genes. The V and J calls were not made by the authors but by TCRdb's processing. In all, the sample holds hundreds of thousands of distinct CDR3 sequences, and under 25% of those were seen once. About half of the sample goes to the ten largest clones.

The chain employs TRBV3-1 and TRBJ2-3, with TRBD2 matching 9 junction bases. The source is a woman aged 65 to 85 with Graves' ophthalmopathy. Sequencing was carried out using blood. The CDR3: CASSQGSGSRTDTQYF. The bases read TGTGCCAGCAGCCAAGGTAGCGGGAGCCGCACAGATACGCAGTATTTT.